This note documents a single T cell receptor beta chain sequence. Its antigen is unknown. Unique molecular identifier tags were affixed to discrete cDNA molecules. Each CDR3 protein is one row after TCRdb ran MiXCR on the 5' RACE reads. The sample holds just over 95,000 distinct CDR3 sequences, approximately 10% seen once. This sample was taken from a study of early T cells in non-severe SARS-CoV-2 infection. Study overall: With bulk RNA from unsorted whole blood as input, sequencing yielded unpaired chains.

V was pared by 3 bases and J by 6 bases, with 14 bases between. The CDR3 runs 14 residues. The germline V gene has CDR1 KGHSH and CDR2 LQKENI. Study outcomes and limitations: Anti-spike CD8 responses were favored in VDJdb matching, and private and CD4 specificities were missed.

This receptor was obtained from an adult who was a healthcare worker with PCR-confirmed SARS-CoV-2 infection or an uninfected control (not recorded which). The starting material was whole blood, obtained at baseline. The chain is built from TRBV18 and TRBJ1-1, with a weak D call TRBD1 (5 bases). The CDR3 loop is CASSPAGREAEAFF. CDR3 nucleotides: TGTGCCAGCTCACCTGCAGGGAGGGAGGCTGAAGCTTTCTTT.